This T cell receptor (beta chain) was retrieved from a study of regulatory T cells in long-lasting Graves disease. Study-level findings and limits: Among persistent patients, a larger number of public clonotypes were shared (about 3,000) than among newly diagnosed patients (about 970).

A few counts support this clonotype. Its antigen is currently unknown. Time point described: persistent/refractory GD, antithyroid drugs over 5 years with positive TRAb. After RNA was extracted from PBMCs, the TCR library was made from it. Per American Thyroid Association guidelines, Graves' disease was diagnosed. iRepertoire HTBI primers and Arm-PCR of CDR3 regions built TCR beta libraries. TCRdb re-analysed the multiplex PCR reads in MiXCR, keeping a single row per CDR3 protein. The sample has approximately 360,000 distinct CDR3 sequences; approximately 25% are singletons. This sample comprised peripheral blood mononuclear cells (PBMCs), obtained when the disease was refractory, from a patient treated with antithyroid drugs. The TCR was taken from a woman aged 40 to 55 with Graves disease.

The CDR3, as DNA: TGTGCCAGCAGTTTCCGGTTAAACCCATACAATGAGCAGTTCTTC. Translation: CASSFRLNPYNEQFF. This sequence joins TRBV28 and TRBJ2-1; D unclear. The V end was cut by 3 bases, the J end by 4 bases, with 13 bases between. In germline, CDR1 is MDHEN, CDR2 SYDVKM. The CDR3 is 15 residues long. Using reference TRBV28 and TRBJ2-1 for the parts outside the CDR3, the full variable domain is DVKVTQSSRYLVKRTGEKVFLECVQDMDHENMFWYRQDPGLGLRLIYFSYDVKMKEKGDIPEGYSVSREKKERFSLILESASTNQTSMYLCASSFRLNPYNEQFFGPGTRLTVL.